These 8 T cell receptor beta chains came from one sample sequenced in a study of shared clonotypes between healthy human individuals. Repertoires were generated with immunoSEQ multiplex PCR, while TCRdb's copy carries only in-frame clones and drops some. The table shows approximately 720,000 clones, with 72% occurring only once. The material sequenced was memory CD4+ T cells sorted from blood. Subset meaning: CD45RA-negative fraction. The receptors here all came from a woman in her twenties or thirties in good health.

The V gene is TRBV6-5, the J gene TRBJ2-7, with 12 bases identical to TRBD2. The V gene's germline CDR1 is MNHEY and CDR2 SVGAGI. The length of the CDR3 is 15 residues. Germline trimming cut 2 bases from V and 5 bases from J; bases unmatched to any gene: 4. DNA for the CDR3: TGTGCCAGCAGTTACGCGACTAGCGGGAGTCACGAGCAGTACTTC. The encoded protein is CASSYATSGSHEQYF.

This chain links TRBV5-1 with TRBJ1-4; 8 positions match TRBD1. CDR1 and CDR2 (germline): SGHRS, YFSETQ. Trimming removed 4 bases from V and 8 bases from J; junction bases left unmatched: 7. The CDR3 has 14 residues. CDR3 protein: CASSVGQGYEKLFF. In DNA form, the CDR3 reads TGCGCCAGCAGCGTAGGACAGGGTTACGAAAAACTGTTTTTT.

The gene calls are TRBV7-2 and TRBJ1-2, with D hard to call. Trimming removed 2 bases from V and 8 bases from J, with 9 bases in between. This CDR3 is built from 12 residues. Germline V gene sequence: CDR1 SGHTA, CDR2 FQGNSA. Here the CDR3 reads CASSLNARGYTF. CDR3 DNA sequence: TGTGCCAGCAGCTTAAACGCACGGGGCTACACCTTC.

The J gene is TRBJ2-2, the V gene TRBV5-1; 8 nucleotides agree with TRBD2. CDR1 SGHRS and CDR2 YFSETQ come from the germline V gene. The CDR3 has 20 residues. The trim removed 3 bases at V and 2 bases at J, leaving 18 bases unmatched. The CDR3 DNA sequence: TGCGCCAGCAGCTCCCTCGGTGGCGGGAGGAGGGCTAGAAACACCGGGGAGCTGTTTTTT. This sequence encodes CASSSLGGGRRARNTGELFF. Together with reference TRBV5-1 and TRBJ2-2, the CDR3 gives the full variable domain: KAGVTQTPRYLIKTRGQQVTLSCSPISGHRSVSWYQQTPGQGLQFLFEYFSETQRNKGNFPGRFSGRQFSNSRSEMNVSTLELGDSALYLCASSSLGGGRRARNTGELFFGEGSRLTVL.

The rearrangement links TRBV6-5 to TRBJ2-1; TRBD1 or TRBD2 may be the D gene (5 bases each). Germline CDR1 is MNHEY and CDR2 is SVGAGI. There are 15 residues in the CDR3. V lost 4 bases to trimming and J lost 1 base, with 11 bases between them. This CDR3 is CASSSSGTSYNEQFF. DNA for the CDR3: TGTGCCAGCAGTTCATCAGGGACGTCCTACAATGAGCAGTTCTTC.

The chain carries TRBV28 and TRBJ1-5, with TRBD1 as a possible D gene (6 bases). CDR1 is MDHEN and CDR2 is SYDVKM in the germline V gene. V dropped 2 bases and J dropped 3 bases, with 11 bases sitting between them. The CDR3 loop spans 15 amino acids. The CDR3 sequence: CASSLPDRNNQPQHF. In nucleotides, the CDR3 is TGTGCCAGCAGTTTACCCGACAGGAACAATCAGCCCCAGCATTTT.

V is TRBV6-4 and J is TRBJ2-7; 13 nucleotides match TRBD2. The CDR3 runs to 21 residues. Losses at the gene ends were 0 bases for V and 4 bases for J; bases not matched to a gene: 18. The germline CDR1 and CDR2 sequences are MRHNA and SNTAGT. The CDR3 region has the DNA TGTGCCAGCAGTGACTCGTTCGGTGTGGCGACTAGCGGGGGGAGGCCTTACGAGCAGTACTTC. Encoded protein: CASSDSFGVATSGGRPYEQYF.

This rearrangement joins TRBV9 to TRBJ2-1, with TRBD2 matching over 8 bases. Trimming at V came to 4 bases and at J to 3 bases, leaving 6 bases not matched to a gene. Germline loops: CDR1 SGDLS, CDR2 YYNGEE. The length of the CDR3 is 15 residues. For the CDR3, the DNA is TGTGCCAGCAGCCCGGGGACTAGGGTCTACAATGAGCAGTTCTTC. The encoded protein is CASSPGTRVYNEQFF.